Each of the 20 T cell receptor beta chains below was sequenced from the same sample in a study of tumor and adjacent non-tumor tissue in lung cancer. TCRbeta libraries were built with three rounds of nested PCR, modified from ARM-PCR. TCRdb recomputed calls from the multiplex PCR reads with MiXCR, one row per CDR3 protein. The sample has tens of thousands of distinct CDR3 sequences; roughly 57% are singletons. The template was RNA from unsorted bulk tissue. Distant lung tissue was collected more than 3 cm away from the tumor edge. Sequences were obtained from distant non-tumor lung tissue. The source is a man between 65 and 85 years old with non-small cell lung cancer.

This clonotype was counted only a few times. The junction departs from the called germline gene at one end, perhaps through a read error. The V and J genes are TRBV28 and TRBJ2-3; D is tentatively TRBD1 or TRBD2 (5 bases each). From germline, CDR1 is MDHEN and CDR2 SYDVKM. This CDR3 spans 15 amino acids. The CDR3 loop is CASNLPGPSTDTQYF. DNA for the CDR3: TGTGCCAGCAATTTACCGGGACCGAGCACAGATACGCAGTATTTT. Looking up the rest from reference TRBV28 and TRBJ2-3 gives the full variable domain: DVKVTQSSRYLVKRTGEKVFLECVQDMDHENMFWYRQDPGLGLRLIYFSYDVKMKEKGDIPEGYSVSREKKERFSLILESASTNQTSMYLCASNLPGPSTDTQYFGPGTRLTVL.

With respect to this clonotype: An end of the junction does not agree with germline; a read error may underlie this. V usage is TRBV15 and J usage is TRBJ2-1, with TRBD1 matching 9 bases. This CDR3 is built from 15 residues. In germline, CDR1 is LNHNV, CDR2 YYDKDF (reference sequence). This chain's CDR3 is CATKGTGTGIYEQFF. CDR3 DNA: TGTGCCACCAAAGGGACCGGGACAGGGATCTATGAACAGTTCTTC. Full variable domain (missing parts from reference TRBV15 and TRBJ2-1): DAMVIQNPRYQVTQFGKPVTLSCSQTLNHNVMYWYQQKSSQAPKLLFHYYDKDFNNEADTPDNFQSRRPNTSFCFLDIRSPGLGDTAMYLCATKGTGTGIYEQFFGPGTRLTVL.

Remarks on this clonotype: An end of the junction differs from the germline gene, which may be a read error. This chain connects TRBV6-6 to TRBJ2-7, with 9 nucleotides matching TRBD2. Germline CDR1 is MNHNY and CDR2 is SVGAGI (reference sequence). The CDR3 runs to 17 residues. Here the CDR3 DNA reads TGTGCCGGCAGCTACTCAAACCTACTAGCGGGCCTCTACGAGCAGTACTTC. Translation gives CAGSYSNLLAGLYEQYF.

Regarding this clonotype: This likely comes from a read error, as the CDR3 has no conserved phenylalanine or tryptophan at its end. The V call is TRBV29-1, the J call TRBJ2-2; TRBD1 matches at 8 bases. Germline V lookup: CDR1 SQVTM, CDR2 ANQGSEA. J gave up 0 bases and V 4 bases, and 4 bases lay outside the gene matches. The CDR3 sequence is 15 residues long. The CDR3 sequence: CSVAGTGTNTGELFL. CDR3 sequence (DNA): TGCAGCGTTGCTGGGACAGGAACGAACACCGGGGAGCTGTTTCTT.

For this clonotype: The junction shows a germline mismatch at one end, possibly a read error. This chain uses TRBV10-2 with TRBJ1-1; D is possibly TRBD1 (5 bases). Germline CDR1 reads WSHSY; CDR2 reads SAAADI. There are 15 residues in the CDR3. CDR3 amino acids: CASRENAGTTTEALF. CDR3 nucleotides: TGTGCCAGCAGGGAAAACGCCGGGACTACCACTGAAGCTCTCTTT.

The chain has TRBV29-1 and TRBJ2-7; D may match TRBD1 or TRBD2 (5 bases each). V shed 5 bases and J shed 6 bases, with 20 bases lying between them. CDR1 and CDR2 (germline): SQVTM, ANQGSEA. This CDR3 region has 14 residues. As DNA, the CDR3 is TGCAGCGTTCGACAACCCCCGGGGCAGGGCGAGCAGTACTTC. Residues: CSVRQPPGQGEQYF.

This clonotype was observed a few times. This chain uses TRBV20-1 with TRBJ2-5; tentatively, D is TRBD1 (6 bases). The germline CDR1 and CDR2 sequences are DFQATT and SNEGSKA (reference sequence). CDR3 length: 13 residues. CDR3 DNA sequence: TGCAATGCAAGGACAGACCCCCCGGAGACCCAGTACTTC. Translation gives CNARTDPPETQYF.

This clonotype has a single count. This chain joins TRBV28 and TRBJ1-5; no reliable D call. Germline-derived CDR1 and CDR2 are MDHEN and SYDVKM. The CDR3 loop spans 15 amino acids. Trimming shortened V by 5 bases and J by 7 bases, and 18 bases separated the two germline ends. The CDR3 DNA is TGTGCCAGCAGTACTCCCACCGGTTTTAGCCAGCCCCAGCATTTT. It translates to CASSTPTGFSQPQHF.

Concerning this clonotype itself: No conserved phenylalanine or tryptophan is present at the end of the CDR3, so a read error is the likely explanation. The limits of the CDR3 on the DNA are not certain, so only TCRdb's listed CDR3 is given. The gene calls are TRBV5-4 and TRBJ2-7; TRBD1, the table's D call, lacks a check against the DNA. From germline, CDR1 is SGHNT and CDR2 YYREEE (reference sequence). 15 amino acids form the CDR3, both terminal residues included. This CDR3 reads CASSPGRGFSYEQYL.

The chain recombines TRBV28 with TRBJ1-5, with a possible D match to TRBD1 (5 bases). This CDR3 comprises 12 residues. From germline, CDR1 is MDHEN and CDR2 SYDVKM. V dropped 3 bases and J dropped 9 bases, with 9 bases sitting between them. For the CDR3, the DNA is TGTGCCAGCAGTTTGCTGGGGGTGCCCCAGCATTTT. Its translation: CASSLLGVPQHF.

The V gene is TRBV11-2, the J gene TRBJ2-1; a possible D gene is TRBD1 (6 bases). Germline V lookup: CDR1 SGHAT, CDR2 FQNNGV. Trimming took off 4 bases at V and 13 bases at J, with 23 bases between the two ends. This CDR3 comprises 15 residues. The chain's CDR3 is CASSSWTAPYNVQFF. For the CDR3, the DNA is TGTGCCAGCAGCTCCTGGACAGCCCCCTACAATGTACAGTTCTTC.

This clonotype has just a few counts. The genes are TRBV2 and TRBJ2-2, with a tentative D call TRBD1 (6 bases). Trimming cost V 6 bases and J 0 bases, with 17 bases left between them. The germline CDR1 and CDR2 sequences are SNHLY and FYNNEI. The CDR3 totals 17 residues. CDR3 loop: CASRRHAGGANTGELFF. CDR3 bases: TGTGCCAGCAGACGACATGCTGGGGGCGCGAACACCGGGGAGCTGTTTTTT.

To note about this clonotype: Relative to the germline gene, one junction end is altered; a read error may explain this. The chain uses TRBV11-2 and TRBJ2-1; TRBD2 is a possible D gene (5 bases). This CDR3 spans 14 amino acids. CDR1 SGHAT and CDR2 FQNNGV come from the germline V gene. In DNA form, the CDR3 reads TGTGCCGGCAGCTTATGTAGCGCGGACAATGAGCAGTTCTTC. Its protein product is CAGSLCSADNEQFF. Supplemented by reference TRBV11-2 and TRBJ2-1, the full variable domain reads EAGVAQSPRYKIIEKRQSVAFWCNPISGHATLYWYQQILGQGPKLLIQFQNNGVVDDSQLPKDRFSAERLKGVDSTLKIQPAKLEDSAVYLCAGSLCSADNEQFFGPGTRLTVL.

This clonotype is medium-sized. The rearrangement links TRBV11-3 to TRBJ2-1; 10 bases line up with TRBD2. The ends lost 5 bases at V and 5 bases at J; junction bases unmatched: 6. This CDR3 is 15 amino acids long. Germline V gene sequence: CDR1 SGHNT, CDR2 YENEEA. CDR3 residues: CASSRAGGPNNEQFF. The CDR3 DNA is TGTGCCAGCAGCAGAGCGGGGGGGCCCAACAATGAGCAGTTCTTC.

This clonotype was detected only a few times. Since a much larger clone is just one base distant, this may be a read error. The chain recombines TRBV6-1 with TRBJ2-2; D is unresolved. With 8 bases removed from V and 0 bases from J, the gap between germline ends came to 7 bases. Per germline, CDR1 MNHNS and CDR2 SASEGT. This CDR3 has 13 amino acids. DNA for the CDR3: TGTGCCAGCGGGAATTCGAACACCGGGGAGCTGTTTTTT. Its translation is CASGNSNTGELFF.

This clonotype showed up many times. This chain links TRBV29-1 with TRBJ1-1; D may be TRBD1 (6 bases). In germline, CDR1 is SQVTM, CDR2 ANQGSEA. The CDR3 runs 14 residues. V lost 4 bases and J 2 bases, leaving 14 bases between the germline ends. The CDR3 is CSVGTGKGNTEAFF. In DNA, the CDR3 is TGCAGCGTTGGTACAGGGAAGGGCAACACTGAAGCTTTCTTT.

This clonotype is a singleton in its sample. A read error is likely, as this CDR3 ends without the conserved phenylalanine or tryptophan. The chain combines TRBV29-1 with TRBJ2-7, with D possibly TRBD1 on 6 matching bases. This CDR3 contains 14 residues. Between the trimmed V and J ends, which lost 5 bases and 9 bases, there was a span of 23 bases. From germline, CDR1 is SQVTM and CDR2 ANQGSEA. The CDR3 loop reads CSVILLAGVQGQYL. The CDR3 region has the DNA TGCAGCGTTATACTGCTAGCAGGGGTTCAAGGGCAGTACTTA.

This clonotype was seen repeatedly, ten times or more. The chain recombines TRBV29-1 with TRBJ1-1, with unresolved D. Deletions cut 4 bases from V and 2 bases from J, with 14 bases between. CDR1 is SQVTM and CDR2 is ANQGSEA in the germline V gene. This CDR3 has 14 residues. CDR3 DNA: TGCAGCGTTGGTGTCTCCGGGTCTAACACTGAAGCTTTCTTT. Its protein is CSVGVSGSNTEAFF.

The chain recombines TRBV12-3 or TRBV12-4 with TRBJ2-5, with D uncertain. This CDR3 region has 13 residues. The V end lost 10 bases, the J end lost 5 bases, and 17 bases lay between the germline ends. For the CDR3, the DNA is TGTGCCATCGCCGTACGAGGCGTTGAGACCCAGTACTTC. It encodes CAIAVRGVETQYF.

Comments on this clonotype: A much larger clone differs from this one at a single base, so this may be a read error. The conserved closing phenylalanine or tryptophan is absent in this CDR3, likely reflecting a read error. The chain is built from TRBV25-1 and TRBJ2-7, with TRBD1 as a possible D gene (6 bases). CDR1 MGHDK and CDR2 SYGVNS come from the germline V gene. V lost 5 bases and J 5 bases, leaving 10 bases between the germline ends. The CDR3 consists of 12 residues. CDR3 sequence: CASSRGRDEQYS. CDR3 sequence (DNA): TGTGCCAGCAGTAGGGGGAGAGACGAGCAGTACTCC.